This is a list of T cell receptor beta chains from one sample in a study of T cells expressing NK-cell markers. One entry per CDR3 protein, without DNA, is what TCRdb gives after re-calling the 5' RACE reads. This sample contains hundreds of thousands of distinct CDR3 sequences. The sample comprised blood T cells: a sorted CD56 or NKG2C T cell subset, CD4+ or CD8+ T cells, or bulk PBMC T cells (not recorded which). These receptors were obtained from a man aged 18-69 years in good health. CDR3s include the opening cysteine and the closing phenylalanine or tryptophan.

j_call v_call cdr3_aa
TRBJ2-5 TRBV7-6 CASSLGGLAGGRGETQYF
TRBJ2-1 TRBV7-3 CASSREAGLASNEQFF
TRBJ1-2 TRBV7-2 CASRRQGDGYTF
TRBJ2-7 TRBV5-6 CASSLLQSYEQYF
TRBJ1-6 TRBV11-3 CASSLGRPPLHF
TRBJ2-5 TRBV5-5 CASSLGMTGAETQYF
TRBJ2-7 TRBV12-3/TRBV12-4 CASSPGGQGARGEQYF
TRBJ2-7 TRBV5-1 CASSLDVSWTTSEQYF
TRBJ2-5 TRBV6-1 CASSEKLAPLRTQYF
TRBJ1-1 TRBV27 CASSLRRGRDVSNTEAFF
TRBJ2-5 TRBV5-1 CASAPRSTETQYF
TRBJ1-6 TRBV5-1 CASSLANHRVKSPLHF
TRBJ2-3 TRBV12-3/TRBV12-4 CASSSLTSGIVTDTQYF
TRBJ2-7 TRBV7-9 CASSFIGDRYEQYF
TRBJ2-3 TRBV5-1 CASSLRTGPSTDTQYF
TRBJ2-3 TRBV6-2/TRBV6-3 CASRLPSSQGLAGGSSTDTQYF
TRBJ2-4 TRBV11-2 CASSLGSASGSRDKNIQYF
TRBJ1-3 TRBV28 CASRRQGSAGNTIYF
TRBJ1-2 TRBV5-1 CASSLDRGLEGYTF
TRBJ1-5 TRBV10-3 CAISDGTQPQHF
TRBJ1-1 TRBV19 CASSAVGTGKTEAFF
TRBJ2-1 TRBV6-5 CASSNRDRVSSEQFF
TRBJ2-3 TRBV5-1 CASSLAAVTSTDTQYF
TRBJ2-7 TRBV2 CASSATGISYEQYF
TRBJ2-1 TRBV9 CASRVLAGGHNEQFF
TRBJ1-6 TRBV7-8 CASSLADGRYNSPLHF
TRBJ2-3 TRBV11-2 CASSLGYDTQYF
TRBJ1-3 TRBV6-1 CASSGWTAGNSGNTIYF
TRBJ2-1 TRBV7-7 CASSLDLRQEQFF
TRBJ2-1 TRBV7-2 CASSGPGTSGAWRTYNEQFF
TRBJ2-1 TRBV19 CASRAPVGGLSYNEQFF
TRBJ2-3 TRBV4-2 CASSPSGPLNTQYF
TRBJ1-5 TRBV7-8 CASSLAVVRNSNQPQHF
TRBJ2-7 TRBV6-5 CASKRTRDRGSDEQYF
TRBJ1-6 TRBV28 CASTPRGPVPYNSPLHF
TRBJ2-5 TRBV2 CASRSTSLETQYF
TRBJ2-1 TRBV29-1 CSFLHRQSDEQFF
TRBJ1-1 TRBV6-1 CASRIGDRNTEAFF
TRBJ2-2 TRBV27 CASSSLPPGELFF
TRBJ2-3 TRBV9 CASSVASTTDTQYF
TRBJ1-1 TRBV27 CASSLSMGRTVEAFF
TRBJ2-7 TRBV12-3/TRBV12-4 CASSLERGVSEQYF
TRBJ1-6 TRBV20-1 CSAKDRGFVGSPLHF
TRBJ2-1 TRBV20-1 CSATTGPPNEQFF
TRBJ1-1 TRBV5-1 CASSPLGETTEAFF
TRBJ2-5 TRBV5-4 CASSETSVGLVTQYF
TRBJ2-7 TRBV5-1 CASSSQRGLDRGPSYEQYF
TRBJ1-2 TRBV11-2 CASSKESGVGGYTF
TRBJ2-7 TRBV21-1 CASSKPRACEQYF
TRBJ1-6 TRBV20-1 CSARDAGLPDNSPLHF
TRBJ2-7 TRBV3-1 CASSSRATEQYF
TRBJ2-2 TRBV5-1 CASSLYGGANTGELFF
TRBJ2-1 TRBV3-1 CASSQDRYGGYNEQFF
TRBJ1-3 TRBV7-8 CASSASQGGRTGNTIYF
TRBJ2-5 TRBV5-1 CASSAVIRETQYF
TRBJ2-5 TRBV12-3/TRBV12-4 CASSLLSGLRKETQYF
TRBJ2-7 TRBV27 CASSRTALNPEQYF